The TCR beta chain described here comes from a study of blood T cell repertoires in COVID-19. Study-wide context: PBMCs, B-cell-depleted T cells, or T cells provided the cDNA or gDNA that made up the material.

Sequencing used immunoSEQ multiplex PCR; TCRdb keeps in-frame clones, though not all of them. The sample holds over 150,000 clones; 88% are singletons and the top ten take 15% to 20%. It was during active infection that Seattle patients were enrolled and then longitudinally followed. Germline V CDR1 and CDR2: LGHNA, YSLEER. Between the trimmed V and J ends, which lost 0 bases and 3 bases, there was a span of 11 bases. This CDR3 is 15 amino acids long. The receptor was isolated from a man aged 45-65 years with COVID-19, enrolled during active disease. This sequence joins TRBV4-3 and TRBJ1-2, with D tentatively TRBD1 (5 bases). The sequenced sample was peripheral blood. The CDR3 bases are TGCGCCAGCAGCCAAGAATTTACAGGCGACTATGGCTACACCTTC. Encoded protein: CASSQEFTGDYGYTF.